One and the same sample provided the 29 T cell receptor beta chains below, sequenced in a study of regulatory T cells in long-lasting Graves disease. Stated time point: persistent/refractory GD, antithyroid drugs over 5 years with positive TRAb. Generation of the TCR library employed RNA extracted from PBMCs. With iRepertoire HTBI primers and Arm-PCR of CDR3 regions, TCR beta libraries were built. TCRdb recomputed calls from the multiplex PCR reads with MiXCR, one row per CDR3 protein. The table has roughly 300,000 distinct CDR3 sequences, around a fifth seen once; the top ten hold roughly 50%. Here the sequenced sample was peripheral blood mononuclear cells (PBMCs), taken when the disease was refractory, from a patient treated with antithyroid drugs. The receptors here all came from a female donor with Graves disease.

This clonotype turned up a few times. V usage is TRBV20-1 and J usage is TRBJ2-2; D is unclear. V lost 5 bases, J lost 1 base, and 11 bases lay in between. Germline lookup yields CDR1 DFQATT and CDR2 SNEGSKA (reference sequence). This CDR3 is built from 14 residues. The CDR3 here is CSASLFRNTGELFF. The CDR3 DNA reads TGCAGTGCTTCACTTTTCAGGAACACCGGGGAGCTGTTTTTT.

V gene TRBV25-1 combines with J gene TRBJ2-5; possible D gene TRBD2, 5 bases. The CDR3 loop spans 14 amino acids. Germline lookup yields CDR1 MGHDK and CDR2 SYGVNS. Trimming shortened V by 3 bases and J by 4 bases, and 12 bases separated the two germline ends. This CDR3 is CASSEGDSRETQYF. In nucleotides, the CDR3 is TGTGCCAGCAGTGAGGGAGATAGCCGAGAGACCCAGTACTTC.

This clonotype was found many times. The CDR3 loop is CAISEGRTGTNSPLHF. The CDR3 nucleotides are TGTGCCATCAGTGAGGGCAGGACAGGGACAAATTCACCCCTCCACTTT. The chain recombines TRBV10-3 with TRBJ1-6; 8 nucleotides line up with TRBD1. The length of the CDR3 is 16 residues. Looked up from germline, CDR1 is ENHRY and CDR2 is SYGVKD. V was pared by 2 bases and J by 7 bases, with 7 bases of the junction left unmatched.

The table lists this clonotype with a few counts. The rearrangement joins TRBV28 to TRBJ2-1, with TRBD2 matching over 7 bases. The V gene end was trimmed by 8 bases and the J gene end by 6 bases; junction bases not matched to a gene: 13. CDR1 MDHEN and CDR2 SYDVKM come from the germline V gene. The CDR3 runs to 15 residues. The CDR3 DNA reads TGTGCCAGCGTGGAGGAGCGGGATCCCCCCAATGAGCAGTTCTTC. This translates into CASVEERDPPNEQFF.

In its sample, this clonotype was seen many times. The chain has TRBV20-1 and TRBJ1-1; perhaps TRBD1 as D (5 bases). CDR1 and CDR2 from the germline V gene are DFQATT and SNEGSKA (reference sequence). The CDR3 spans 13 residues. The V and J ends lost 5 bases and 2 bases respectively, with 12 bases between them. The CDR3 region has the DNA TGCAGTGCTCCAACAGACAGTAACACTGAAGCTTTCTTT. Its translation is CSAPTDSNTEAFF.

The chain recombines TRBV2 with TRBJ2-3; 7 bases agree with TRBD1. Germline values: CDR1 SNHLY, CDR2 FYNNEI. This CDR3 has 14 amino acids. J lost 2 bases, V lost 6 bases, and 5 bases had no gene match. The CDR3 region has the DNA TGTGCCAGCAGGTCAGGGGGATACACAGATACGCAGTATTTT. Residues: CASRSGGYTDTQYF.

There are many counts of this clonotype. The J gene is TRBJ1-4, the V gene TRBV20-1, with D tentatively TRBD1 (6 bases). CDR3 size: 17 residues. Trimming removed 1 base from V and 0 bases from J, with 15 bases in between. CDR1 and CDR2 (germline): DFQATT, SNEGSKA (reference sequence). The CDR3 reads CSARASPGAATNEKLFF. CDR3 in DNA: TGCAGTGCTAGAGCTTCCCCGGGGGCTGCAACTAATGAAAAACTGTTTTTT.

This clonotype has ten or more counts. The CDR3 spells CASRRGRESYEQYF. The CDR3 region has the DNA TGTGCCAGCCGCCGCGGGAGGGAGTCCTACGAGCAGTACTTC. The rearrangement uses TRBV7-2 and TRBJ2-7; 9 bases agree with TRBD2. V trimming: 8 bases; J trimming: 1 base; junction bases outside the gene matches: 6. The CDR3 has 14 residues. Looked up from germline, CDR1 is SGHTA and CDR2 is FQGNSA.

The CDR3 here is CASSYLGLPDTQYF. CDR3 sequence (DNA): TGTGCCAGCAGTTACCTCGGGCTTCCAGATACGCAGTATTTT. The V call is TRBV28, the J call TRBJ2-3; no firm D call. CDR3 length: 14 residues. The V gene lost 4 bases and the J gene lost 4 bases, with 12 bases spanning the gap. Germline loops: CDR1 MDHEN, CDR2 SYDVKM.

Here the CDR3 reads CASTQTEDGKDTQYF. CDR3 sequence (DNA): TGTGCCAGCACCCAGACGGAAGACGGGAAAGATACGCAGTATTTT. The J gene is TRBJ2-3, the V gene TRBV12-3 or TRBV12-4; TRBD2 is a possible D gene (5 bases). V was trimmed by 7 bases and J by 5 bases, leaving 19 bases between them. This CDR3 has 15 amino acids.

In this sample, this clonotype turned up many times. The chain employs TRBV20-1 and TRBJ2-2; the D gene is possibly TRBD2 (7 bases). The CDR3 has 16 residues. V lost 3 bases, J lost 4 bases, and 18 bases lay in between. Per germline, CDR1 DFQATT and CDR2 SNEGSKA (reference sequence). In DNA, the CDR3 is TGCAGTGCTAGTAAGGTTCGGGGGGCAGGCACCGGGGAGCTGTTTTTT. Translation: CSASKVRGAGTGELFF.

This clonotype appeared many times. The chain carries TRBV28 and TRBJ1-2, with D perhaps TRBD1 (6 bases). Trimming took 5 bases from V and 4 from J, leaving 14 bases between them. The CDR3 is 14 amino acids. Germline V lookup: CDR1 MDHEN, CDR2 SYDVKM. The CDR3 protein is CASSIDPRGYGYTF. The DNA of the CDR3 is TGTGCCAGCAGTATCGACCCCAGGGGCTATGGCTACACCTTC.

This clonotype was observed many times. CDR3: CASGTTGTSPLHF. The DNA for the CDR3 is TGTGCCAGCGGGACGACAGGGACTTCACCCCTCCACTTT. The chain uses TRBV28 and TRBJ1-6; 7 bases align to TRBD1. The CDR3 is 13 residues long. Germline CDR1 reads MDHEN; CDR2 reads SYDVKM. With V trimmed by 8 bases and J by 9 bases, 7 bases remained unmatched. The variable domain in full, completed from reference TRBV28 and TRBJ1-6, reads DVKVTQSSRYLVKRTGEKVFLECVQDMDHENMFWYRQDPGLGLRLIYFSYDVKMKEKGDIPEGYSVSREKKERFSLILESASTNQTSMYLCASGTTGTSPLHFGNGTRLTVT.

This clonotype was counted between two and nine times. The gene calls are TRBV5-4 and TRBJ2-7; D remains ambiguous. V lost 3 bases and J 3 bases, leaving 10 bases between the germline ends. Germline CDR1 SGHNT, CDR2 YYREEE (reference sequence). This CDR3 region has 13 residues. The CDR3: CASSYDSFYEQYF. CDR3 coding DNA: TGTGCCAGCAGCTACGACTCTTTCTACGAGCAGTACTTC. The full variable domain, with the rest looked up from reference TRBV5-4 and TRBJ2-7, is ETGVTQSPTHLIKTRGQQVTLRCSSQSGHNTVSWYQQALGQGPQFIFQYYREEENGRGNFPPRFSGLQFPNYSSELNVNALELDDSALYLCASSYDSFYEQYFGPGTRLTVT.

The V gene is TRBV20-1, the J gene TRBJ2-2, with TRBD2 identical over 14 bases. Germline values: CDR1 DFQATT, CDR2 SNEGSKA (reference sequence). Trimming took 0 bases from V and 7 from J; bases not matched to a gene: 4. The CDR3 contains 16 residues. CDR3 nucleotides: TGCAGTGCTAGAGATGCGACTAGCGGGGGGGGCGGGGAGCTGTTTTTT. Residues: CSARDATSGGGGELFF.

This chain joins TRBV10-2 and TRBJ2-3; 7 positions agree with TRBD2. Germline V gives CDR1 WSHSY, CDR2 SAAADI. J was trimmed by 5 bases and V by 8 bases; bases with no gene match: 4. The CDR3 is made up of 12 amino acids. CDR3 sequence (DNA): TGCGCCAGCGAGGGAGGGTTAGATACGCAGTATTTT. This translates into CASEGGLDTQYF.

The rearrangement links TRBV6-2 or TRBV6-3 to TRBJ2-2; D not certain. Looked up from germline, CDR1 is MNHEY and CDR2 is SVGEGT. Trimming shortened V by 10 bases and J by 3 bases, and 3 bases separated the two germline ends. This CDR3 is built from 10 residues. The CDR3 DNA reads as TGTGCCAACGACACCGGGGAGCTGTTTTTT. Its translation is CANDTGELFF.

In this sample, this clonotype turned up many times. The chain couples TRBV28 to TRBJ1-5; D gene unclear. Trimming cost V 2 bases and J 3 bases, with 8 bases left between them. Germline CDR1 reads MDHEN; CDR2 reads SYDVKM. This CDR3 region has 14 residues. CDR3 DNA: TGTGCCAGCAGTTTACTCAGGACCAATCAGCCCCAGCATTTT. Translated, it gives CASSLLRTNQPQHF.

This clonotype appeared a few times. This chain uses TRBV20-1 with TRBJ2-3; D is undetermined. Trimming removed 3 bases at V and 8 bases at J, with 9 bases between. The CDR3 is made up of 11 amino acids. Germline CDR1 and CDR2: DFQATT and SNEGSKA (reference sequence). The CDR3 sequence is CSASPSSTQYF. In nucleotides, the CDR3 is TGCAGTGCTAGCCCGTCTAGTACGCAGTATTTT.

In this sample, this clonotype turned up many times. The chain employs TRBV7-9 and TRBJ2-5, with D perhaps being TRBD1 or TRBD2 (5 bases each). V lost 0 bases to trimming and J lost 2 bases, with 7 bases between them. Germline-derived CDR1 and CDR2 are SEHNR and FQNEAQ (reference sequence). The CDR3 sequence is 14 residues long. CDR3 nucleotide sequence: TGTGCCAGCAGCTTAGCCTGGGGGCAAGAGACCCAGTACTTC. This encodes CASSLAWGQETQYF.

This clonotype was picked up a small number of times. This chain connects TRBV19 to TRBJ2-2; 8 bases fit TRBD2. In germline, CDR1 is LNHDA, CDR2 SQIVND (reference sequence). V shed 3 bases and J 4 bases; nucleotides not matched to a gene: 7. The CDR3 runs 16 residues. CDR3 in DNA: TGTGCCAGTAGTATTAGGGGACTAGGCGCCACCGGGGAGCTGTTTTTT. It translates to CASSIRGLGATGELFF. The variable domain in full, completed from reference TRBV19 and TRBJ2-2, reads DGGITQSPKYLFRKEGQNVTLSCEQNLNHDAMYWYRQDPGQGLRLIYYSQIVNDFQKGDIAEGYSVSREKKESFPLTVTSAQKNPTAFYLCASSIRGLGATGELFFGEGSRLTVL.

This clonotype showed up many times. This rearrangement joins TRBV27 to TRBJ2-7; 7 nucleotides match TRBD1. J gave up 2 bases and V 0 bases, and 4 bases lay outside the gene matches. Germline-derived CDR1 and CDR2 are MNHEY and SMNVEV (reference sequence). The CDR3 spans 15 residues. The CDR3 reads CASSLSGDSTYEQYF. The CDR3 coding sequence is TGTGCCAGCAGTTTATCTGGGGACAGTACCTACGAGCAGTACTTC.

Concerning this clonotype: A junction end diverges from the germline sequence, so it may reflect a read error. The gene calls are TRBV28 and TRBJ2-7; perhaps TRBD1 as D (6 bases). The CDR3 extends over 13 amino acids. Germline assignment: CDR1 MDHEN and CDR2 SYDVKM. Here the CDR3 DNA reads TGTGCCAGCAGTCCAGGGGTGTGGTACGAGCAGCACTTC. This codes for CASSPGVWYEQHF.

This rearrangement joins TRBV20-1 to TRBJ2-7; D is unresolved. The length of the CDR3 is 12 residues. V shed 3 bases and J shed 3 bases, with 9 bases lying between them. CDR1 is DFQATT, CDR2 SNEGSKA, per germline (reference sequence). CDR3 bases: TGCAGTGCTAGTTTTAGGGACTACGAGCAGTACTTC. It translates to CSASFRDYEQYF.

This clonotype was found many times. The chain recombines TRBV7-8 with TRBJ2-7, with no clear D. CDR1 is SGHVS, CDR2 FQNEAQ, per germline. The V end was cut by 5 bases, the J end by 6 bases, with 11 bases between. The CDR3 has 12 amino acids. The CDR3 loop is CASSRRYSEQYF. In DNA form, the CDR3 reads TGTGCCAGCAGCCGACGTTACTCCGAGCAGTACTTC. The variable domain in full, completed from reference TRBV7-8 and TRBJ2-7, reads GAGVSQSPRYKVAKRGQDVALRCDPISGHVSLFWYQQALGQGPEFLTYFQNEAQLDKSGLPSDRFFAERPEGSVSTLKIQRTQQEDSAVYLCASSRRYSEQYFGPGTRLTVT.

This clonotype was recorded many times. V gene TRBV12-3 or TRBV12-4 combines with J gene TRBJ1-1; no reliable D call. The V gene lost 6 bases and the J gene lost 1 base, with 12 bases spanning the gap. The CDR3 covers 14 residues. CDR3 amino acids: CASRLQVENTEAFF. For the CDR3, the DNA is TGTGCCAGCAGGCTACAAGTAGAGAACACTGAAGCTTTCTTT.

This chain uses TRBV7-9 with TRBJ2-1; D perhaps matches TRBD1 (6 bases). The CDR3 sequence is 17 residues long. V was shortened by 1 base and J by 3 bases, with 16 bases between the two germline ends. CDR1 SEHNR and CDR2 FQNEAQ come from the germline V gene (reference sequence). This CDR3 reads CASSLGRTVSVYNEQFF. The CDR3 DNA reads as TGTGCCAGCAGCTTAGGGCGGACAGTGTCGGTCTACAATGAGCAGTTCTTC.

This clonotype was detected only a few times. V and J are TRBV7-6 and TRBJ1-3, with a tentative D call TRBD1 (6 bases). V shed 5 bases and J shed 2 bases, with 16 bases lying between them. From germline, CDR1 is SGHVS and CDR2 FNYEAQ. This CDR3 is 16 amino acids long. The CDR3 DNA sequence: TGTGCCAGCAGCCCAGCAGGGGTGGAACCTGGAAACACCATATATTTT. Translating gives CASSPAGVEPGNTIYF. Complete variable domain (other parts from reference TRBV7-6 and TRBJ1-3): GAGVSQSPRYKVTKRGQDVALRCDPISGHVSLYWYRQALGQGPEFLTYFNYEAQQDKSGLPNDRFSAERPEGSISTLTIQRTEQRDSAMYRCASSPAGVEPGNTIYFGEGSWLTVV.

Here the CDR3 reads CASSQDKAGGFPPYF. DNA of the CDR3: TGCGCCAGCAGCCAAGATAAAGCGGGAGGGTTCCCCCCGTACTTC. The genes are TRBV4-3 and TRBJ2-7, with 10 bases matching TRBD2. The CDR3 is 15 amino acids. Germline loops: CDR1 LGHNA, CDR2 YSLEER. Trimming at V came to 0 bases and at J to 12 bases, leaving 11 bases not matched to a gene.